This TCR beta chain is from a study of CD8+CD57+ T cells in acquired aplastic anemia. The study's findings and limits: Sharing between patients and controls was observed for twenty-nine CD8+ CDR3 sequences.

The use of genomic DNA as template underpinned the TCR beta VDJ and CDR3 profiling. TCRdb re-analysed the reads in MiXCR, keeping a single row per CDR3 protein. This sample has 200,000 or so distinct CDR3 sequences, with over 60% found just once. The CDR3 is 14 amino acids. V lost 3 bases and J 2 bases, leaving 8 bases between the germline ends. Remarks on this clonotype: Its antigen is currently unknown.

This TCR was sampled from a human donor with severe aplastic anemia or a healthy control (not recorded which). The sequencing sample was made of sorted CD4+, CD8+, or CD8+CD57+ T cells (not recorded which) from PBMCs. The rearrangement joins TRBV12-3 or TRBV12-4 to TRBJ1-3; D is unclear. This CDR3 is CASSLTSPGNTIYF. DNA for the CDR3: TGTGCCAGCAGTTTGACCAGCCCTGGAAACACCATATATTTT.